Sequencing of this T cell receptor (beta chain) was carried out in a study of shared T cell receptors in the human thymus. Germline CDR1 is SGHTA and CDR2 is FQGTGA. The CDR3 is 17 amino acids. V trimming: 6 bases; J trimming: 6 bases; junction bases outside the gene matches: 12. Some clones are missing from TCRdb's copy, which holds only in-frame ones; the method was immunoSEQ multiplex PCR. The sample holds under 700,000 clones, roughly 74% seen once. This sample also belongs to another study, concerning human thymus T cells. That study adds: Unrelated individuals had highly overlapping thymic repertoires, as reported in related research.

The genes are TRBV7-3 and TRBJ2-1, with TRBD2 matching 12 bases. The material sequenced was thymocytes. This TCR derives from a boy less than two years old with a congenital heart defect. The CDR3 here is CASSFGYGGLAGNEQFF. As DNA, the CDR3 is TGTGCCAGCAGTTTCGGATACGGGGGACTAGCGGGCAATGAGCAGTTCTTC.